The 17 T cell receptor beta chains below were found in one sample sequenced in a study of T cells in Graves' hyperthyroidism and ophthalmopathy. RNA transcripts provided the source from which TCR beta CDR3 regions were amplified. HTBI primers were the set used in a first-round RT-PCR of the TCR CDR3. One entry per CDR3 protein, called by TCRdb with MiXCR from the multiplex PCR reads. The sample has hundreds of thousands of distinct CDR3 sequences, 14% seen once; the top ten hold roughly 10%. The specimen sequenced was blood. The receptors were gathered from a woman aged 18-29 years with Graves' hyperthyroidism.

Many counts were recorded for this clonotype. The chain has TRBV7-2 and TRBJ2-2; D is perhaps TRBD2 (6 bases). V shed 3 bases and J shed 13 bases, with 18 bases lying between them. Germline CDR1 is SGHTA and CDR2 is FQGNSA. The CDR3 has 14 amino acids. The CDR3 bases are TGTGCCAGCAGCTTGCGGACTAACCCCAAGGGGCTGTTTTTT. It translates to CASSLRTNPKGLFF.

This clonotype has at least ten counts. The chain employs TRBV7-9 and TRBJ1-1, with D uncertain. Trimming stripped 2 bases from V and 1 base from J, with 5 bases between. The CDR3 covers 13 residues. Germline V lookup: CDR1 SEHNR, CDR2 FQNEAQ (reference sequence). Here the CDR3 DNA reads TGTGCCAGCAGCTTATCATCGAACACTGAAGCTTTCTTT. It codes for CASSLSSNTEAFF.

This clonotype was counted between two and nine times. V gene TRBV20-1 combines with J gene TRBJ1-4, with 8 bases aligning to TRBD1. V dropped 3 bases and J dropped 8; count of bases not matched to a gene: 14. Germline loops: CDR1 DFQATT, CDR2 SNEGSKA (reference sequence). The CDR3 length is 16 residues. As DNA, the CDR3 is TGCAGTGCTAGCCCCGGGACAGGTCCTCGTGGGGAAAAACTGTTTTTT. Translation: CSASPGTGPRGEKLFF.

At least ten counts were recorded for this clonotype. V and J are TRBV7-2 and TRBJ2-3; D may match TRBD1 or TRBD2 (5 bases each). The CDR3 extends over 18 amino acids. Germline CDR1 and CDR2: SGHTA and FQGNSA. V was trimmed by 1 base and J by 0 bases, leaving 17 bases between them. The CDR3 reads CASSLEGPWGPSTDTQYF. CDR3 bases: TGTGCCAGCAGCTTAGAGGGACCTTGGGGCCCGAGCACAGATACGCAGTATTTT.

In the case of this clonotype: A much larger clone differs by one base, so this may be a read error. The rearrangement links TRBV30 to TRBJ1-5; no clear D. Trimming cost V 0 bases and J 4 bases, with 7 bases left between them. Per the germline V gene, CDR1 is GTSNPN and CDR2 is SVGIG (reference sequence). The CDR3 length is 13 residues. The CDR3 DNA reads as TGTGCCTGGAGTGTAAACAGAAATCAGCCCCAGCATTTT. Translating it yields CAWSVNRNQPQHF.

This clonotype was recorded a few times. The genes are TRBV6-1 and TRBJ2-1; the match to TRBD1 covers 9 bases. CDR1 and CDR2 (germline): MNHNS, SASEGT. Unmatched junction bases numbered 5, after V lost 6 bases and J lost 2 bases. The CDR3 runs 15 residues. The CDR3 bases are TGTGCCAGCAGGCCACAGGGGGCCCCCTACAATGAGCAGTTCTTC. This gives the protein CASRPQGAPYNEQFF.

This clonotype has ten or more counts. The chain has TRBV5-1 and TRBJ2-7; no definite D call. CDR1 and CDR2 (germline): SGHRS, YFSETQ. Deletions cut 1 base from V and 3 bases from J, with 8 bases between. The CDR3 is 13 amino acids. CDR3 region: CASSLSSGYEQYF. The CDR3 DNA is TGCGCCAGCAGCTTGTCGTCCGGCTACGAGCAGTACTTC.

This clonotype was seen ten or more times. The chain employs TRBV11-2 and TRBJ2-1; D unclear. This CDR3 has 12 amino acids. Trimming removed 3 bases at V and 4 bases at J, with 4 bases between. The germline V gene encodes CDR1 SGHAT and CDR2 FQNNGV. CDR3 sequence: CASSFRYNEQFF. CDR3 coding DNA: TGTGCCAGCAGCTTTAGGTACAATGAGCAGTTCTTC.

In its sample, this clonotype was seen many times. CDR3 nucleotide sequence: TGTGCCAGCTGGAAGGGAAGGGGGTCCTACAATGAGCAGTTCTTC. It yields the protein CASWKGRGSYNEQFF. This sequence joins TRBV28 and TRBJ2-1; maybe TRBD1 (6 bases). V was pared by 8 bases and J by 1 base, with 15 bases between. CDR1 and CDR2 (germline): MDHEN, SYDVKM. There are 15 residues in the CDR3.

The V gene is TRBV7-3, the J gene TRBJ2-2; 10 positions match TRBD2. There are 14 residues in the CDR3. The V gene end was trimmed by 5 bases and the J gene end by 6 bases; junction bases not matched to a gene: 3. The germline gives CDR1 SGHTA, CDR2 FQGTGA. For the CDR3, the DNA is TGTGCCAGCAGCGGGACTAGCGCCCCCGGGGAGCTGTTTTTT. Translation: CASSGTSAPGELFF.

The chain couples TRBV18 to TRBJ2-4, with TRBD1 matching 9 bases. The V gene's germline CDR1 is KGHSH and CDR2 LQKENI. The CDR3 extends over 16 amino acids. V shed 3 bases, J shed 3 bases, and the junction held 6 bases outside the gene matches. As DNA, the CDR3 is TGTGCCAGCTCACCTACAGGGGGCGATAGCAAAAACATTCAGTACTTC. Amino acids: CASSPTGGDSKNIQYF.

This clonotype has ten or more counts. CDR3 sequence (DNA): TGTGCCAGCACGTTTAGTGGGAATCAGCCCCAGCATTTT. This gives the protein CASTFSGNQPQHF. The V and J genes are TRBV2 and TRBJ1-5; D unresolved. Germline-derived CDR1 and CDR2 are SNHLY and FYNNEI. The length of the CDR3 is 13 residues. The V end was cut by 7 bases, the J end by 4 bases, with 11 bases between.

This clonotype showed up just a few times. The rearrangement joins TRBV25-1 to TRBJ1-3; D possibly corresponds to TRBD1 (5 bases). The CDR3 is 16 residues long. Germline V lookup: CDR1 MGHDK, CDR2 SYGVNS. V was trimmed by 3 bases and J by 1 base, leaving 13 bases between them. The CDR3 DNA reads as TGTGCCAGCAGTGACGGCAGGGTTTGGTCTGGAAACACCATATATTTT. Translation gives CASSDGRVWSGNTIYF.

Note on this clonotype: A clone one base away is much larger, so this may be a read error. This chain connects TRBV3-1 to TRBJ2-3, with D possibly being TRBD2 (5 bases). CDR1 is LGHDT and CDR2 is YNNKEL in the germline V gene (reference sequence). The CDR3 totals 12 residues. DNA for the CDR3: TGTGCCAGCAGCCAGACGGGGAATACGCAGTGTTTT. This encodes CASSQTGNTQCF.

V and J are TRBV19 and TRBJ2-4; 8 bases match TRBD1. V lost 10 bases, J lost 1 base, and 9 bases stayed unmatched. The V gene's germline CDR1 is LNHDA and CDR2 SQIVND (reference sequence). There are 15 residues in the CDR3. CDR3 sequence reads: CATSDRAGAKNIQYF. The DNA for the CDR3 is TGTGCCACCTCGGACAGGGCCGGCGCCAAAAACATTCAGTACTTC. Full variable domain (missing parts from reference TRBV19 and TRBJ2-4): DGGITQSPKYLFRKEGQNVTLSCEQNLNHDAMYWYRQDPGQGLRLIYYSQIVNDFQKGDIAEGYSVSREKKESFPLTVTSAQKNPTAFYLCATSDRAGAKNIQYFGAGTRLSVL.

This clonotype was counted at least ten times. The CDR3 loop reads CASSEALIAGGGLETQYF. The CDR3 nucleotides are TGTGCCAGCAGTGAAGCCCTTATAGCGGGAGGGGGTTTAGAGACCCAGTACTTC. The rearrangement links TRBV2 to TRBJ2-5, with TRBD2 identical over 11 bases. The J segment lost 4 bases and the V segment lost 0 bases, leaving 10 bases of the junction unmatched. This CDR3 comprises 18 residues. The germline CDR1 and CDR2 sequences are SNHLY and FYNNEI. The variable domain in full, completed from reference TRBV2 and TRBJ2-5, reads EPEVTQTPSHQVTQMGQEVILRCVPISNHLYFYWYRQILGQKVEFLVSFYNNEISEKSEIFDDQFSVERPDGSNFTLKIRSTKLEDSAMYFCASSEALIAGGGLETQYFGPGTRLLVL.

This clonotype was recorded a few times. The gene calls are TRBV15 and TRBJ2-5; D possibly corresponds to TRBD1 (6 bases). This CDR3 is 17 amino acids long. Per the germline V gene, CDR1 is LNHNV and CDR2 is YYDKDF (reference sequence). With 1 base removed from V and 5 bases from J, the gap between germline ends came to 20 bases. CDR3 nucleotide sequence: TGTGCCACCAGCAGAGTTTGGCTACAGGGAAGAGGGGAGACCCAGTACTTC. It translates to CATSRVWLQGRGETQYF.